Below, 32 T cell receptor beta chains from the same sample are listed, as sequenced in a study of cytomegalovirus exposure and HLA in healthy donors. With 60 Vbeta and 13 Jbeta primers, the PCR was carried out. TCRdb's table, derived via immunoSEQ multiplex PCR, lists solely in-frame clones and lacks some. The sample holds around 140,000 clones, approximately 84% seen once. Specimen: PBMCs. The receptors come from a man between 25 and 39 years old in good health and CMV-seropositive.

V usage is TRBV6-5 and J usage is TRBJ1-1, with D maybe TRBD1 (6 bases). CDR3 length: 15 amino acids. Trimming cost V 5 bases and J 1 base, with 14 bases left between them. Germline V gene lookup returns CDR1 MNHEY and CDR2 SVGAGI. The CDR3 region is CASSPPRQENTEAFF. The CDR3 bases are TGTGCCAGCAGTCCACCCAGACAGGAGAACACTGAAGCTTTCTTT.

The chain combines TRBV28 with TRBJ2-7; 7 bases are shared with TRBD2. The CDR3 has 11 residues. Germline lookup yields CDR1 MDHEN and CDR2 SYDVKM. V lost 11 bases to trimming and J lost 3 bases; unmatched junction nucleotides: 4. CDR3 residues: CAAGTNYEQYF. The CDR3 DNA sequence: TGTGCCGCCGGGACTAACTACGAGCAGTACTTC.

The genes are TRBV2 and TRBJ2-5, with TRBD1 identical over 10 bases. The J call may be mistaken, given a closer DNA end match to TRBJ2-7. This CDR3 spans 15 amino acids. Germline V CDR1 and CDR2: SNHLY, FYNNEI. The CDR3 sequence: CASSEAGQGLSEQYF. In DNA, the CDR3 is TGTGCCAGCAGTGAAGCGGGACAGGGGTTAAGCGAGCAGTACTTC.

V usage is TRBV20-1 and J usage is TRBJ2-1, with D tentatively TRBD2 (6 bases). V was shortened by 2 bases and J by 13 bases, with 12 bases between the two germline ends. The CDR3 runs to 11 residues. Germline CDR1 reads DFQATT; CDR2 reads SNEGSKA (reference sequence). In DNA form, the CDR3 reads TGCAGTGCTAGACGGGACTTACCCCAGTTCTTC. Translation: CSARRDLPQFF.

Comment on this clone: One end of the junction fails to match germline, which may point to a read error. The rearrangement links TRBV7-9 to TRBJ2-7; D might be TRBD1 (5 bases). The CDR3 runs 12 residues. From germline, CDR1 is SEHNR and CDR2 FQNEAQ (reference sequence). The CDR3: CSSSYQGYEQYF. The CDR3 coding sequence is TGTTCCAGCAGCTACCAGGGATACGAGCAGTACTTC.

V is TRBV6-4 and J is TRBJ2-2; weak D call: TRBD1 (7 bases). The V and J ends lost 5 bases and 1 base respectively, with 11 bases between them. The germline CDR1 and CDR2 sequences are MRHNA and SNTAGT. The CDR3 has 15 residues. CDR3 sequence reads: CASSRGTENTGELFF. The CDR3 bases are TGTGCCAGCAGTCGGGGGACAGAGAACACCGGGGAGCTGTTTTTT.

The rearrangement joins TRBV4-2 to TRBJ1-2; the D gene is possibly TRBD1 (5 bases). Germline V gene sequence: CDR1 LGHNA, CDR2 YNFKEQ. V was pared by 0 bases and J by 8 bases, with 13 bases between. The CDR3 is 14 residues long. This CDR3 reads CASSQDPQTAGYTF. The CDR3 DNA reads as TGTGCCAGCAGCCAAGATCCCCAGACAGCGGGCTACACCTTC.

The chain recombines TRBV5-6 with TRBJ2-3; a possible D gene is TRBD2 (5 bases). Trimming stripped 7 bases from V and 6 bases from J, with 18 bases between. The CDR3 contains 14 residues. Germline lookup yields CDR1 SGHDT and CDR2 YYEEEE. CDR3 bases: TGTGCCAGCCAATGGGGAACGGGGTCCGATACGCAGTATTTT. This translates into CASQWGTGSDTQYF.

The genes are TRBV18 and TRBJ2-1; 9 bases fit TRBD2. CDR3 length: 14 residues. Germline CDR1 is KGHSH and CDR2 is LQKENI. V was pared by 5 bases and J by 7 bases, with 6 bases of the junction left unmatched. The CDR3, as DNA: TGTGCCAGCTCAACCCTTAGCGGGAGTAATGAGCAGTTCTTC. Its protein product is CASSTLSGSNEQFF.

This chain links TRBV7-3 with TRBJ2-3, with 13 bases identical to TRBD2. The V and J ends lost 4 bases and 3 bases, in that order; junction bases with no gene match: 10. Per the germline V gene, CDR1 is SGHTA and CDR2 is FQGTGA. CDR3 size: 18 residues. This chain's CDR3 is CASSSGLAGEKLTDTQYF. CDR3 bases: TGTGCCAGCAGCTCCGGACTAGCGGGGGAGAAACTGACAGATACGCAGTATTTT.

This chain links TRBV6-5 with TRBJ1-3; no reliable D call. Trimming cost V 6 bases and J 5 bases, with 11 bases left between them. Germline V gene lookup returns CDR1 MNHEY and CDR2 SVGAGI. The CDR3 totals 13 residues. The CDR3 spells CASREEGRNTIYF. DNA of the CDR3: TGTGCCAGCAGGGAGGAGGGCAGAAACACCATATATTTT.

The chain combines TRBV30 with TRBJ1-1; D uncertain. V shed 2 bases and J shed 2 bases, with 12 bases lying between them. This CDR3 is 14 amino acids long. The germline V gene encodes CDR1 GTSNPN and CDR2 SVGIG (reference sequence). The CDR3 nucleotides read TGTGCCTGGAGTTCGGGTGGATACAACACTGAAGCTTTCTTT. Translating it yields CAWSSGGYNTEAFF. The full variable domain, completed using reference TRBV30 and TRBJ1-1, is SQTIHQWPATLVQPVGSPLSLECTVEGTSNPNLYWYRQAAGRGLQLLFYSVGIGQISSEVPQNLSASRPQDRQFILSSKKLLLSDSGFYLCAWSSGGYNTEAFFGQGTRLTVV.

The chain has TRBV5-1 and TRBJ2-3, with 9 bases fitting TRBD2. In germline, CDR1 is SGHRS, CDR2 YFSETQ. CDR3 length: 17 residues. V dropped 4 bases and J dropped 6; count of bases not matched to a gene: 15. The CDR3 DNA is TGCGCCAGCAGCCGGGAGCGCGGCGGGAGGGCCGTTGATACGCAGTATTTT. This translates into CASSRERGGRAVDTQYF.

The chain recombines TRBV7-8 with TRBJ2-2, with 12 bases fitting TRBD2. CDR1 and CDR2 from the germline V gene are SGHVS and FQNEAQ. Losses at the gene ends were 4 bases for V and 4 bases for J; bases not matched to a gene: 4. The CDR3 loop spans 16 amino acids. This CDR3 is CASSSRLAGVTGELFF. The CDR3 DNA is TGTGCCAGCAGCTCCCGACTAGCGGGGGTCACCGGGGAGCTGTTTTTT.

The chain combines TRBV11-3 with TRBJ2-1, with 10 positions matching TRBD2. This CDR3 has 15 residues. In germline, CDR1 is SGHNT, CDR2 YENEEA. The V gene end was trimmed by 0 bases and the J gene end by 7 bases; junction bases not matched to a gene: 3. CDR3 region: CASSLEGLAWNEQFF. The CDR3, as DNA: TGTGCCAGCAGCTTAGAGGGACTAGCGTGGAATGAGCAGTTCTTC.

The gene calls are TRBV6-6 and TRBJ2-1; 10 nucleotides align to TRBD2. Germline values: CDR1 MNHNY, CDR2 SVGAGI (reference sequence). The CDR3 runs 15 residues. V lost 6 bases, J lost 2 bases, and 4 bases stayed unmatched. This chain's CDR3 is CASSSLAGAYNEQFF. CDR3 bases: TGTGCCAGCAGCTCCCTAGCGGGGGCCTACAATGAGCAGTTCTTC.

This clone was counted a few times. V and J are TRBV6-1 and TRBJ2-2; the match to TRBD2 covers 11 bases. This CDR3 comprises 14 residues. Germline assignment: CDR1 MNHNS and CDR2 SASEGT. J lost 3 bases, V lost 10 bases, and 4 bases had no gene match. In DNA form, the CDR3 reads TGTGCCACCTCGGGACTAGCGGACACCGGGGAGCTGTTTTTT. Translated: CATSGLADTGELFF.

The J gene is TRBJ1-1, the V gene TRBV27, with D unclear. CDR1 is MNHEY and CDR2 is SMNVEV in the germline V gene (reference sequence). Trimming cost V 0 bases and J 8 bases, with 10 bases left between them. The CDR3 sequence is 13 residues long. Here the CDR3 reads CASSLSGSAEAFF. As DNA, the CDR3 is TGTGCCAGCAGTTTATCAGGGAGCGCGGAAGCTTTCTTT.

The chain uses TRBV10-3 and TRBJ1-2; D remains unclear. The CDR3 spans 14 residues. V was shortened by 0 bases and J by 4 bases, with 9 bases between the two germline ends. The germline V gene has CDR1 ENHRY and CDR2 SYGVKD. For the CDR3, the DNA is TGTGCCATCAGTGAGTCGGGGAGAATCTATGGCTACACCTTC. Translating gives CAISESGRIYGYTF.

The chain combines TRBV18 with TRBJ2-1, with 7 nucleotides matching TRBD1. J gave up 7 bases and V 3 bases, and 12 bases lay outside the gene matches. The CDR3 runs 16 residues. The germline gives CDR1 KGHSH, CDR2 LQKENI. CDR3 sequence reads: CASSPRQGTQGNEQFF. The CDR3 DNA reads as TGTGCCAGCTCACCGCGACAGGGTACACAAGGGAATGAGCAGTTCTTC.

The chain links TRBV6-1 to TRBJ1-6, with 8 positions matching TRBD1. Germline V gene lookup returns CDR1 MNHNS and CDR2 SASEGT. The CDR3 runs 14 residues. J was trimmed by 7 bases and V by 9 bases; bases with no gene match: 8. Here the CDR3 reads CASYDRGRNSPLHF. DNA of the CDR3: TGTGCCAGTTATGACAGGGGACGGAATTCACCCCTCCACTTT.

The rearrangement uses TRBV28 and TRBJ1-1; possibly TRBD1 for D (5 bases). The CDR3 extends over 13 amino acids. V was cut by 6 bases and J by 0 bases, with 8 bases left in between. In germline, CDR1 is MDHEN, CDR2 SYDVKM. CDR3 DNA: TGTGCCAGCAGCTGGACACTGAACACTGAAGCTTTCTTT. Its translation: CASSWTLNTEAFF. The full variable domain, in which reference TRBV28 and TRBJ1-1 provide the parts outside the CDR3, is DVKVTQSSRYLVKRTGEKVFLECVQDMDHENMFWYRQDPGLGLRLIYFSYDVKMKEKGDIPEGYSVSREKKERFSLILESASTNQTSMYLCASSWTLNTEAFFGQGTRLTVV.

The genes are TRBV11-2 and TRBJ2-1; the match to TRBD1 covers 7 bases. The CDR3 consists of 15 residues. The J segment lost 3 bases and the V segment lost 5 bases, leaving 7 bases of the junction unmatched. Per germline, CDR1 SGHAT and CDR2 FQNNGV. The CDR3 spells CASSPGTESYNEQFF. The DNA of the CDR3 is TGTGCCAGCAGCCCCGGGACAGAGAGCTACAATGAGCAGTTCTTC. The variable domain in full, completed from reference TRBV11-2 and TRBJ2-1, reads EAGVAQSPRYKIIEKRQSVAFWCNPISGHATLYWYQQILGQGPKLLIQFQNNGVVDDSQLPKDRFSAERLKGVDSTLKIQPAKLEDSAVYLCASSPGTESYNEQFFGPGTRLTVL.

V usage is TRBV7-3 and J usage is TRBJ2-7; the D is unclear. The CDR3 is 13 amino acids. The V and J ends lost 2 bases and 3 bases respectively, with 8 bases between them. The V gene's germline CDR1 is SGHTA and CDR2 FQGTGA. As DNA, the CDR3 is TGTGCCAGCAGCTTATCGCAGAACTACGAGCAGTACTTC. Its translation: CASSLSQNYEQYF.

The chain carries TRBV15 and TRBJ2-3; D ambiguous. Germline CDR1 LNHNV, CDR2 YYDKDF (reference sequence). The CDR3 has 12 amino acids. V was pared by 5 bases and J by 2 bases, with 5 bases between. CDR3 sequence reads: CATSRSTDTQYF. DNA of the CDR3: TGTGCCACCAGCCGGTCCACAGATACGCAGTATTTT. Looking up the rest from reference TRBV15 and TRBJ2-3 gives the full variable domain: DAMVIQNPRYQVTQFGKPVTLSCSQTLNHNVMYWYQQKSSQAPKLLFHYYDKDFNNEADTPDNFQSRRPNTSFCFLDIRSPGLGDTAMYLCATSRSTDTQYFGPGTRLTVL.

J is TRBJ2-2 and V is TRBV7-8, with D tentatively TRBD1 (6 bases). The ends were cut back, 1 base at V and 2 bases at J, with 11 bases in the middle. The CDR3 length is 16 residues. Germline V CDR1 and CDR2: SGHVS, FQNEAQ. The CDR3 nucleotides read TGTGCCAGCAGCTTAGAAACACAGGGTAACACCGGGGAGCTGTTTTTT. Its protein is CASSLETQGNTGELFF.

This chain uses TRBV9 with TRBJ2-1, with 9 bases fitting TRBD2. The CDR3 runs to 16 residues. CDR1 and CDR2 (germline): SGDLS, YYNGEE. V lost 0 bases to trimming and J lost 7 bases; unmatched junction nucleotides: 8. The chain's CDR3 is CASSVEGSGRPNEQFF. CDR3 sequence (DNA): TGTGCCAGCAGCGTAGAAGGGAGCGGGAGGCCGAATGAGCAGTTCTTC.

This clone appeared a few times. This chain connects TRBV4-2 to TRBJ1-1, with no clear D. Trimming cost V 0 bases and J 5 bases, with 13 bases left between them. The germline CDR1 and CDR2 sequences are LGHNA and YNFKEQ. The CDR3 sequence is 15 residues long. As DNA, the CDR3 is TGTGCCAGCAGCCAAGAACTCGGGAGCCGGACTGAAGCTTTCTTT. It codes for CASSQELGSRTEAFF.

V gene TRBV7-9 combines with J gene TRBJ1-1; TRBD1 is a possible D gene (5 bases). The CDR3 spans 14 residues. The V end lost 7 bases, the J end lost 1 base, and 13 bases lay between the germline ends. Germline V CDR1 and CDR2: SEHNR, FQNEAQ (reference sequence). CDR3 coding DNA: TGTGCCAGCAAGGAGTCGGGGGGGAACACTGAAGCTTTCTTT. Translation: CASKESGGNTEAFF.

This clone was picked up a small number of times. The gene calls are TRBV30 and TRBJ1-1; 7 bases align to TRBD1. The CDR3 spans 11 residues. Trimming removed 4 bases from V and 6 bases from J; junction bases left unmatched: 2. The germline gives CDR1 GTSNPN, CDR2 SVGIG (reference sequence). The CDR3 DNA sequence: TGTGCCTGGAACAGGGGATCTGAAGCTTTCTTT. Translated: CAWNRGSEAFF.

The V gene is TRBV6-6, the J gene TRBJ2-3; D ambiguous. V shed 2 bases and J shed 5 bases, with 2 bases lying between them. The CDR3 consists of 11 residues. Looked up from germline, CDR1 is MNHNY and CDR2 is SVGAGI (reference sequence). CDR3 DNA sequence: TGTGCCAGCAGTTACCGAGATACGCAGTATTTT. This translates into CASSYRDTQYF.

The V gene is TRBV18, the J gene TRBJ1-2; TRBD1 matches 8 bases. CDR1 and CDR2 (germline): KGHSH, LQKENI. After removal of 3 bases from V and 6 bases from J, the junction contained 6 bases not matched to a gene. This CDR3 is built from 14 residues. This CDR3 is CASSPQQGDNGYTF. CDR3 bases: TGTGCCAGCTCACCCCAACAGGGGGACAATGGCTACACCTTC. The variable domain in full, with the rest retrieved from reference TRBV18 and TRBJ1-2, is NAGVMQNPRHLVRRRGQEARLRCSPMKGHSHVYWYRQLPEEGLKFMVYLQKENIIDESGMPKERFSAEFPKEGPSILRIQQVVRGDSAAYFCASSPQQGDNGYTFGSGTRLTVV.